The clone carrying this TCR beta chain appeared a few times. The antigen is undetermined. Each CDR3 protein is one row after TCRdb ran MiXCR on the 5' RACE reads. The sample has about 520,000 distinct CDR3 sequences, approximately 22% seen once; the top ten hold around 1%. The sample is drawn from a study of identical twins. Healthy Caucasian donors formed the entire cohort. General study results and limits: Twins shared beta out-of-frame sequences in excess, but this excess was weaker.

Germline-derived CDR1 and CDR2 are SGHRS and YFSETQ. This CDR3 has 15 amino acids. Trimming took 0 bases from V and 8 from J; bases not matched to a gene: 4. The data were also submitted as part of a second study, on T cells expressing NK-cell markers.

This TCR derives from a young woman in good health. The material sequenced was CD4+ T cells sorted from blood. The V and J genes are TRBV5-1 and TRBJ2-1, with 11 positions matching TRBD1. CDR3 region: CASSLVGQGAHEQFF. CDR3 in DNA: TGCGCCAGCAGCTTGGTCGGACAGGGGGCTCATGAGCAGTTCTTC.